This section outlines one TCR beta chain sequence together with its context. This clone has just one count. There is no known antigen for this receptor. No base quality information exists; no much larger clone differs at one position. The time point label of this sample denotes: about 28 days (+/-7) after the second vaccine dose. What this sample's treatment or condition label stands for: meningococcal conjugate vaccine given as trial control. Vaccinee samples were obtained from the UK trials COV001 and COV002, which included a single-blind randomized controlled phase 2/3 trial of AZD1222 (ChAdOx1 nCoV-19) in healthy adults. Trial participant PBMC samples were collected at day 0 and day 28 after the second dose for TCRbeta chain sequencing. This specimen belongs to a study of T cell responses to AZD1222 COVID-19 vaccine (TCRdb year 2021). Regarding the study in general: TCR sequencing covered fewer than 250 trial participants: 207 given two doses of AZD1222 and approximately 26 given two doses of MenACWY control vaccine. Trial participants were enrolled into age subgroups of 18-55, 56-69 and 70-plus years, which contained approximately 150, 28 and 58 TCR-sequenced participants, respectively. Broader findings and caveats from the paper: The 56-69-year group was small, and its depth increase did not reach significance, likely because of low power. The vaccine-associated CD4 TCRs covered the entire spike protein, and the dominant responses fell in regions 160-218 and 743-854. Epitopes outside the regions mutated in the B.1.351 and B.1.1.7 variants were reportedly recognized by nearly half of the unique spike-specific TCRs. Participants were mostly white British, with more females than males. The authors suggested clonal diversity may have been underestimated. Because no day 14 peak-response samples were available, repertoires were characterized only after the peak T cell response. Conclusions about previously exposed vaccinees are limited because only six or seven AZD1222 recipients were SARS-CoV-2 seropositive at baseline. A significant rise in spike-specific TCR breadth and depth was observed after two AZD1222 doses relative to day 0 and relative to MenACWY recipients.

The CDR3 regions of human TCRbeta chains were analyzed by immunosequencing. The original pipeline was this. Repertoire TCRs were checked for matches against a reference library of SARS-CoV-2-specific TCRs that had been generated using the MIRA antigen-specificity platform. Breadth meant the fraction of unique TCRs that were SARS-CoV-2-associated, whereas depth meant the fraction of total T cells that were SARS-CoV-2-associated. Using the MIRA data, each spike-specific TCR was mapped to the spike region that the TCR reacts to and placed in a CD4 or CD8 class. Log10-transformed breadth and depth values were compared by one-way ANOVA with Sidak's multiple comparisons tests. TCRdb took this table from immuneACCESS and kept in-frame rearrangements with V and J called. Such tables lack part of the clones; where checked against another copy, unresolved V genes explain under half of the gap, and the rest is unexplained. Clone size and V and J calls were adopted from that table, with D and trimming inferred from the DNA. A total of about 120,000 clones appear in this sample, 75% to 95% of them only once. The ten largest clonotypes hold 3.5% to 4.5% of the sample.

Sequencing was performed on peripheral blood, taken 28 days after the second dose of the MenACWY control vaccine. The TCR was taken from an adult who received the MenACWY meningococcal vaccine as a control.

The CDR3 loop reads CASSPRRTGESPQHF. The nucleotides are TGTGCCAGCTCACCACGCCGGACAGGGGAATCTCCCCAGCATTTT. In this chain, TRBV18 is recombined with TRBJ1-5, with 9 bases matching TRBD1. V is cut back by 1 base and J by 10 bases, with 8 bases in the junction unmatched. The CDR3 covers 15 residues, taking in both the cysteine and the phenylalanine. This entry keeps only the CDR3 DNA: 45 bases, framed from base 1. Looking up the germline V gene yields CDR1 KGHSH and CDR2 LQKENI.